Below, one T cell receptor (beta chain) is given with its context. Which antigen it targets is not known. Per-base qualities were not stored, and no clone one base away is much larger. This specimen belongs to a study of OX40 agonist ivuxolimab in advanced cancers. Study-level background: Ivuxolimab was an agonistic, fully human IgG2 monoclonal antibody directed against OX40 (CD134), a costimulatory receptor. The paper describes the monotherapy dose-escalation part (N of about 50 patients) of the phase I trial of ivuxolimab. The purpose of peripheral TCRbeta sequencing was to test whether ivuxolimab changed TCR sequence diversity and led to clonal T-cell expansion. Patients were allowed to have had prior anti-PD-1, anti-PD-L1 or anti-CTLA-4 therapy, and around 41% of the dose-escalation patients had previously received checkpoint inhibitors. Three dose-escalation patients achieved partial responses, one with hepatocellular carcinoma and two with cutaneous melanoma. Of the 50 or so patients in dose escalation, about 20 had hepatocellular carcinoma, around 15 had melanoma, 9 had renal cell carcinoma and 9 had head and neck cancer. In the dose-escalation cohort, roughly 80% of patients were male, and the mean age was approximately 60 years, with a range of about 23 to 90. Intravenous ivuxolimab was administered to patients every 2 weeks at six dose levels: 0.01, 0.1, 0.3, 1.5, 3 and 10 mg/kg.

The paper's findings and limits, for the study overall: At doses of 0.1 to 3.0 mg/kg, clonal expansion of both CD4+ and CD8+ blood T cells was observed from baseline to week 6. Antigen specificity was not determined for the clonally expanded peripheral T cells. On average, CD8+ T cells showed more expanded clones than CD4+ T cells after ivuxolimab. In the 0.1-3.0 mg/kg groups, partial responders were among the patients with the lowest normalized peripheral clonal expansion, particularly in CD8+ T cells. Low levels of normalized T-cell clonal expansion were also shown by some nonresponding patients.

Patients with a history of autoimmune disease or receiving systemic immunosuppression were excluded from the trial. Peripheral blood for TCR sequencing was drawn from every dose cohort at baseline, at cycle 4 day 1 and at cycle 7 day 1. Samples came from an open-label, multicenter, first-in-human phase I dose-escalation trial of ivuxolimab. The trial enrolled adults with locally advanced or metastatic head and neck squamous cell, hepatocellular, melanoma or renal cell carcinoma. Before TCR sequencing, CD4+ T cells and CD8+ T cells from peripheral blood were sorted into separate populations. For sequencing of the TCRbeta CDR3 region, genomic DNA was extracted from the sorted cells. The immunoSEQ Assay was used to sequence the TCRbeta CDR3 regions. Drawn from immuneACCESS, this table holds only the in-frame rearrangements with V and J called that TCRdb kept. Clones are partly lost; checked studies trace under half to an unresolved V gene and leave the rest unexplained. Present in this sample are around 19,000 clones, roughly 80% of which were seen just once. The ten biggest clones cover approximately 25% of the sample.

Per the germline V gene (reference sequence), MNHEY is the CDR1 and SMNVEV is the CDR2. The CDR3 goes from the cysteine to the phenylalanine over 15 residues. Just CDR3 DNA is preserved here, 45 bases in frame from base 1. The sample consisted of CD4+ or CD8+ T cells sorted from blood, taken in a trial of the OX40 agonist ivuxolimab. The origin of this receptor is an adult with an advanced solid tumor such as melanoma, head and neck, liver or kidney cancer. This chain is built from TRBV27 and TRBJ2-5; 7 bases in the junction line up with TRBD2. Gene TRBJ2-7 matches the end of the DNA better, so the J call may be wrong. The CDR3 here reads CASSYTPGTTSEQYF. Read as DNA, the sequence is TGTGCCAGCAGTTATACCCCCGGGACTACTTCCGAGCAGTACTTC.